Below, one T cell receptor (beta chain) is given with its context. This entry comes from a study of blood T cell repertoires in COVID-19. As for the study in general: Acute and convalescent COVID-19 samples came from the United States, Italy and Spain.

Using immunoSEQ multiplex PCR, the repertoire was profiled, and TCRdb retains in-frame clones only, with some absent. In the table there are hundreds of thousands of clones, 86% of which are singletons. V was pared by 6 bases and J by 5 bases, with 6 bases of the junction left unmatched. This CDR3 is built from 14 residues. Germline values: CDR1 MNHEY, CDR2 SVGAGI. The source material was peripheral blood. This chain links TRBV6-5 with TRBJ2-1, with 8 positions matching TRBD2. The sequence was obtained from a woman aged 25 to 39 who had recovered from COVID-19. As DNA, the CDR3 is TGTGCCAGCAGCCGGGCGGGAGGACACAATGAGCAGTTCTTC. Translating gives CASSRAGGHNEQFF.